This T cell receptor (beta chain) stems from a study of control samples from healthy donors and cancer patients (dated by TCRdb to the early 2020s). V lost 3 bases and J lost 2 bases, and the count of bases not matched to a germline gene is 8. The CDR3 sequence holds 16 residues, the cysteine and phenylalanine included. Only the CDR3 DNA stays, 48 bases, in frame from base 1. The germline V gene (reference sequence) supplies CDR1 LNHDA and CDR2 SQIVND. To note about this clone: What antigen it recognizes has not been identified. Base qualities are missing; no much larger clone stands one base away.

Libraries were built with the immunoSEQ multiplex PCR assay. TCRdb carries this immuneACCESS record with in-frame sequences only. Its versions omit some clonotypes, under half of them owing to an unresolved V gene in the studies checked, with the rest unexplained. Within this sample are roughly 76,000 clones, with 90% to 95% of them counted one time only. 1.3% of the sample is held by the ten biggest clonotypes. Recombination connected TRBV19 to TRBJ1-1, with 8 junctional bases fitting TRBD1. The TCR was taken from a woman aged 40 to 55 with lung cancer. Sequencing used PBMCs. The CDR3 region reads CASSMGPQGGNTEAFF. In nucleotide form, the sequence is TGTGCCAGTAGTATGGGGCCACAGGGGGGTAACACTGAAGCTTTCTTT.